A single sample gave rise to the 8 T cell receptor beta chains below, sequenced in a study of cytomegalovirus exposure and HLA in healthy donors. Only in-frame clones appear in the TCRdb table, and some are missing; sequencing was by immunoSEQ multiplex PCR. The table records 60,000 to 75,000 clones, approximately 95% of them present only once. The sequencing input was PBMCs. The receptors were gathered from a woman aged 18 to 35 in good health and CMV-seropositive.

This chain joins TRBV4-2 and TRBJ1-1, with D maybe TRBD1 (6 bases). This CDR3 has 17 residues. Germline V gives CDR1 LGHNA, CDR2 YNFKEQ. V lost 0 bases and J 1 base, leaving 15 bases between the germline ends. CDR3 coding DNA: TGTGCCAGCAGCCAAGATGGCATGCGACAGGCGAACACTGAAGCTTTCTTT. Residues: CASSQDGMRQANTEAFF.

J is TRBJ1-5 and V is TRBV21-1. TRBV21-1 is termed a pseudogene. The CDR3 length is 13 residues. CDR3 sequence: CASSNGGDQPQHF. As DNA, the CDR3 is TGTGCCAGCAGCAACGGGGGTGATCAGCCCCAGCATTTT.

The J gene is TRBJ2-7, the V gene TRBV4-2, with D unclear. V lost 3 bases, J lost 6 bases, and 12 bases lay in between. Germline V gene sequence: CDR1 LGHNA, CDR2 YNFKEQ. The CDR3 sequence is 13 residues long. The CDR3 here is CASSQGIYGEQYF. The CDR3 DNA reads TGTGCCAGCAGCCAGGGCATCTATGGCGAGCAGTACTTC.

This sequence joins TRBV15 and TRBJ2-5; tentatively, D is TRBD1 (5 bases). The germline V gene has CDR1 LNHNV and CDR2 YYDKDF (reference sequence). The CDR3 totals 16 residues. V lost 0 bases, J lost 4 bases, and 15 bases lay in between. CDR3 bases: TGTGCCACCAGCAGAGATCGGAGCAGGGATGGAGAGACCCAGTACTTC. As protein: CATSRDRSRDGETQYF.

Only one count was recorded for this clone. CDR3 coding DNA: TGTGCCAGCAGCTTAGGGTTCCAGGGAGGGATGAACACTGAAGCTTTCTTT. This sequence encodes CASSLGFQGGMNTEAFF. This chain links TRBV7-8 with TRBJ1-1; maybe TRBD1 (5 bases). Trimming took off 1 base at V and 0 bases at J, with 15 bases between the two ends. This CDR3 has 17 amino acids. From germline, CDR1 is SGHVS and CDR2 FQNEAQ.

The chain has TRBV6-5 and TRBJ1-1; maybe TRBD1 (5 bases). Trimming took 0 bases from V and 4 from J, leaving 9 bases between them. This CDR3 contains 14 residues. CDR1 and CDR2 from the germline V gene are MNHEY and SVGAGI. The CDR3 bases are TGTGCCAGCAGTTACTCTAGGGGTGGCACTGAAGCTTTCTTT. It yields the protein CASSYSRGGTEAFF.

The V call is TRBV6-5, the J call TRBJ2-3, with D maybe TRBD1 (6 bases). The V end lost 2 bases, the J end lost 1 base, and 7 bases lay between the germline ends. Germline V gene data show CDR1 as MNHEY and CDR2 as SVGAGI. The CDR3 runs to 14 residues. The DNA of the CDR3 is TGTGCCAGCAGTTACAGACAGGGCACAGATACGCAGTATTTT. It codes for CASSYRQGTDTQYF.

This clone came up once. J is TRBJ1-6 and V is TRBV4-3, with D possibly matching TRBD1 (6 bases). Germline V gene data show CDR1 as LGHNA and CDR2 as YSLEER. The ends were cut back, 0 bases at V and 10 bases at J, with 19 bases in the middle. This CDR3 contains 17 residues. CDR3 DNA: TGCGCCAGCAGCCAAGATACGGATGTACAGGGTGGCTCACCCCTCCACTTT. It is translated as CASSQDTDVQGGSPLHF.